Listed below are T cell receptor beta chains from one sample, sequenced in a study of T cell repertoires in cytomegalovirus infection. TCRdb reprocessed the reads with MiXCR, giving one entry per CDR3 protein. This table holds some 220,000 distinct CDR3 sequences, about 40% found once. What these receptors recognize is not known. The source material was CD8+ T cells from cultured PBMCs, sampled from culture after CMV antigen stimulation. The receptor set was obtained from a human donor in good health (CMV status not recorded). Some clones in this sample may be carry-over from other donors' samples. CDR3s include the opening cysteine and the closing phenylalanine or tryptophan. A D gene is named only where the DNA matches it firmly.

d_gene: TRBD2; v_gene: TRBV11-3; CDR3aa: CASSSAVAGDNEQFF
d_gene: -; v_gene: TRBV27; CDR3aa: CASSLVEGNEQYF
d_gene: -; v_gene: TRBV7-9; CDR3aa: CASSLFGTGELFF
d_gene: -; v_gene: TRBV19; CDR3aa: CASSHGSDTEAFF
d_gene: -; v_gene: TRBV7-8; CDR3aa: CASSSGTYNYGYTF
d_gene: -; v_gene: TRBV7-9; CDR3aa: CASSPHSFTGYSGANVLTF
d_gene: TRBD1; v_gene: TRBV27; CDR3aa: CASSPTPGQGGYTF
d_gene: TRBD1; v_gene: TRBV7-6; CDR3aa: CASSGTGGAGGYTF
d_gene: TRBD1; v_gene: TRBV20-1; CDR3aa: CSAWTGGLQPQHF
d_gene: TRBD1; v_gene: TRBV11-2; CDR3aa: CASSPWDRRSTNYGYTF
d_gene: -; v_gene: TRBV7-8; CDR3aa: CASSGRGTPEVEAFF
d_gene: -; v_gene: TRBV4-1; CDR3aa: CASKGSPNTEAFF
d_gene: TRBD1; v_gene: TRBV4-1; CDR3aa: CASSYRTGPNEKLFF
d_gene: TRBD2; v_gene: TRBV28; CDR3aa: CASTSYGGSVYTQYF
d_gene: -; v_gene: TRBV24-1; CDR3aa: CATSGMTEEDTQYF
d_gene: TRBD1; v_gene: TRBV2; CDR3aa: CASSAMGTDFSNQPQHF
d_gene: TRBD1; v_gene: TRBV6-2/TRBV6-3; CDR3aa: CASSPGQGVTEAFF
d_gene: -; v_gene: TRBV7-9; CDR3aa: CASSLMAQDLNYGYTF
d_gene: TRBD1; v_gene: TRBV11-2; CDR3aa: CASSLGLSGTEFGKLFF
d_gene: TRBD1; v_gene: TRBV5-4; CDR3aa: CASSIDRGSDEQFF
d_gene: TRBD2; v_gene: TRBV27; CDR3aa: CASSLSPGLAGGEVTDTQYF
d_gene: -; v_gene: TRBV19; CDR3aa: CASSIYGDTEAFF
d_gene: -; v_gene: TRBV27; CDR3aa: CASSLSSLGSPLHF
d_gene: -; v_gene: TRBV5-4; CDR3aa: CASSEGPSENEQFF
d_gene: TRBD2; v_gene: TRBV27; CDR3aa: CASSTGTSGIQETQYF
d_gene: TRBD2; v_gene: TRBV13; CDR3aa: CASSLTSGGANEQFF
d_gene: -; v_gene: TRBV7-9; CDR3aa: CASSPQGPEAFF
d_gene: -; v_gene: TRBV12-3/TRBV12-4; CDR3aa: CASSSLLAMRETQYF
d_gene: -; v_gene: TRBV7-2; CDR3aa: CASSTQWNSPLHF
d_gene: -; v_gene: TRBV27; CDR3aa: CASSFVRQINTGELFF
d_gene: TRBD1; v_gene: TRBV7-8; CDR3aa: CASSPIGQGLRPQHF
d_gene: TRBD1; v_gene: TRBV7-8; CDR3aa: CASSLGTGGNEQYF
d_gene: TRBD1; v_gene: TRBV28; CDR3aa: CASKGAGLPGDIQYF
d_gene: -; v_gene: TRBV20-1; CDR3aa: CSARAPHKFSAADTQYF
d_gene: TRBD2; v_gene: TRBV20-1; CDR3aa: CSARDLGGRAGQFF
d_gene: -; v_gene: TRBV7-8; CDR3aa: CASSYPNLPRAEAFF
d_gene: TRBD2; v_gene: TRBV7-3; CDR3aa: CASSLAGSSTDTQYF
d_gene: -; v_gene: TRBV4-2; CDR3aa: CASSQDAYEQYF
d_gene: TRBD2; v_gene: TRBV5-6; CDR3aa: CASSGGTSGRVYNEQFF
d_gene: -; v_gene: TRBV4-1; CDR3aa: CASSPRTEMNTEAFF
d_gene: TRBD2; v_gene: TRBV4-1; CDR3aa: CASSSSGTGELFF
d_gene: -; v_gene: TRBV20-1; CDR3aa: CSARPRGSLNSPLHF
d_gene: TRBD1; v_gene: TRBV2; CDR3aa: CASSEAGQPGDGYTF
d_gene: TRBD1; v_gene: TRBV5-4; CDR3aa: CASSRGQRKNQETQYF
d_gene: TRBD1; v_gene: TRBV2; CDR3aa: CASSGAQGAYYGYTF
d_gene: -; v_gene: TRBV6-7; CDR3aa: CASSYSKGDYNSPLHF
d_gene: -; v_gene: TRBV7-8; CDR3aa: CASSSESSRGSPLHF
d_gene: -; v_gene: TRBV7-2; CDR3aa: CASSLAPSVSYEQYF
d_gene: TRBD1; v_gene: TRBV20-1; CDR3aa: CSAWDRGLTEQYF